These T cell receptor beta chains were read from a single sample in a study of blood T cells in healthy people across ages. MiXCR was run by TCRdb on the 5' RACE reads, yielding one entry per CDR3 protein. The sample contains roughly 800,000 distinct CDR3 sequences, about three fifths of which appear only once. The source material was blood. The receptors were gathered from a man younger than 40 in good health. CDR3s include the opening cysteine and the closing phenylalanine or tryptophan. A D gene is named only where the DNA matches it firmly. Part of the rows lack a size; the others show once, few, many or a class for expanded clones.

TRBV6-5	few	TRBJ2-5	-	CASGWPGETQYF	TGTGCCAGCGGATGGCCGGGTGAGACCCAGTACTTC
TRBV9	once	TRBJ2-3	TRBD2	CASGAGVASTDTQYF	TGTGCCAGTGGGGCGGGGGTCGCTAGCACAGATACGCAGTATTTT
TRBV3-1	-	TRBJ1-2	-	CASSQVAGMRGYTF	TGTGCCAGCAGCCAAGTCGCGGGGATGAGAGGCTACACCTTC
TRBV14	-	TRBJ2-7	-	CASSQDGVHSYEQYF	TGTGCCAGCAGCCAAGATGGGGTCCACTCCTACGAGCAGTACTTC
TRBV12-3/TRBV12-4	-	TRBJ2-5	-	CASSLLEGGKQYF	TGTGCCAGCAGTTTGCTAGAAGGTGGAAAGCAGTACTTC
TRBV5-1	-	TRBJ2-1	TRBD2	CASRLAGLSYNEQFF	TGCGCCAGCAGATTAGCGGGTCTCTCCTACAATGAGCAGTTCTTC
TRBV2	-	TRBJ1-1	-	CASSGQLPTEAFF	TGTGCCAGCAGTGGACAGTTACCAACTGAAGCTTTCTTT
TRBV6-2/TRBV6-3	few	TRBJ2-7	-	CASRRFYEQYF	TGCGCCAGCAGACGATTTTACGAGCAGTACTTC
TRBV11-2	-	TRBJ1-6	-	CASSPSVSGSPLHF	TGTGCCAGCAGCCCATCCGTATCGGGCTCACCCCTCCACTTT
TRBV5-1	-	TRBJ2-7	TRBD1	CASSLLRDRGSYEQYF	TGCGCCAGCAGCTTGTTAAGAGACAGGGGCTCCTACGAGCAGTACTTC
TRBV20-1	-	TRBJ2-4	-	CSARRPGSDKNIQYF	TGCAGTGCTAGACGTCCGGGCAGCGACAAAAACATTCAGTACTTC
TRBV27	-	TRBJ1-2	-	CASSTLGKGYTF	TGTGCCAGCAGTACGTTAGGGAAAGGCTACACCTTC
TRBV7-9	-	TRBJ2-7	TRBD1	CASSWTGTYEQYF	TGTGCCAGCAGCTGGACAGGAACCTACGAGCAGTACTTC
TRBV20-1	few	TRBJ2-1	-	CSATNNEQFF	TGCAGTGCTACGAACAATGAGCAGTTCTTC
TRBV20-1	-	TRBJ2-7	-	CSATLHRDFRYNEQYF	TGCAGTGCTACCTTACATAGGGACTTTCGATACAATGAGCAGTACTTC
TRBV15	-	TRBJ1-3	-	CATSRGEGGLSGNTIYF	TGTGCCACCAGCAGAGGGGAGGGAGGACTCTCTGGAAACACCATATATTTT
TRBV9	-	TRBJ2-3	-	CASSVGLNADTQYF	TGTGCCAGCAGCGTAGGTCTAAATGCAGATACGCAGTATTTT
TRBV7-2	-	TRBJ1-1	-	CASMPGMNTEAFF	TGTGCCAGCATGCCAGGGATGAACACTGAAGCTTTCTTT
TRBV21-1	few	TRBJ2-7	-	CASMRSYEQYF	TGTGCCAGCATGAGGAGCTACGAGCAGTACTTC
TRBV6-2/TRBV6-3	-	TRBJ2-6	-	CASSWWGTGANVLTF	TGTGCCAGCAGTTGGTGGGGAACTGGGGCCAACGTCCTGACTTTC
TRBV5-1	-	TRBJ2-1	-	CASSVLLLNEQFF	TGCGCCAGCAGCGTGTTGCTCCTCAATGAGCAGTTCTTC
TRBV7-2	-	TRBJ2-7	-	CASSPQGFRVAEQYF	TGTGCCAGCAGCCCCCAAGGGTTTAGGGTGGCCGAGCAGTACTTC
TRBV28	-	TRBJ2-1	-	CASSLTSGQFF	TGTGCCAGCAGTCTAACGAGTGGGCAGTTCTTC
TRBV10-3	few	TRBJ2-7	-	CAISDVGQLYEQYF	TGTGCCATCAGTGATGTTGGACAACTGTACGAGCAGTACTTC
TRBV6-1	-	TRBJ2-1	-	CASWTGPYNEQFF	TGTGCCAGCTGGACCGGACCCTACAATGAGCAGTTCTTC
TRBV20-1	-	TRBJ2-7	-	CSARSGRSDYEQYF	TGCAGTGCTAGATCCGGCCGCAGTGACTACGAGCAGTACTTC
TRBV11-1	few	TRBJ2-3	-	CASSLALTGTDTQYF	TGTGCCAGCAGCTTAGCCCTAACAGGCACAGATACGCAGTATTTT
TRBV28	-	TRBJ2-1	-	CASSSRILGAPLWVEQFF	TGTGCCAGCAGTTCCCGGATCCTGGGGGCCCCACTTTGGGTCGAGCAGTTCTTC
TRBV3-1	-	TRBJ2-3	-	CASSQDPGQSTDTQYF	TGTGCCAGCAGCCAAGACCCAGGGCAAAGCACAGATACGCAGTATTTT
TRBV6-2/TRBV6-3	-	TRBJ2-1	TRBD1	CASSYSRTGAREDYYNEQFF	TGTGCCAGCAGTTACTCTAGGACAGGGGCCAGAGAAGATTACTACAATGAGCAGTTCTTC
TRBV7-3	-	TRBJ2-7	TRBD1	CASSSGGQGVHEQYF	TGTGCCAGCAGCTCCGGGGGACAGGGAGTACACGAGCAGTACTTC
TRBV12-3/TRBV12-4	few	TRBJ1-6	TRBD1	CASSFTLRLRTGDSPLHF	TGTGCCAGCAGTTTTACCCTTCGACTCAGGACAGGTGATTCACCCCTCCACTTT
TRBV7-2	-	TRBJ2-4	TRBD2	CASSLSVGAGGIQYF	TGTGCCAGCAGCCTTAGCGTGGGCGCGGGGGGCATTCAGTACTTC
TRBV28	few	TRBJ1-2	-	CASSLWEAGYTF	TGTGCCAGCAGTTTATGGGAGGCTGGCTACACCTTC
TRBV2	-	TRBJ2-5	-	CASSGGGPQETQYF	TGTGCCAGCAGTGGGGGAGGACCCCAAGAGACCCAGTACTTC
TRBV10-3	-	TRBJ2-1	-	CAISESKTFGGEQFF	TGTGCCATCAGTGAGTCGAAAACATTCGGGGGCGAGCAGTTCTTC